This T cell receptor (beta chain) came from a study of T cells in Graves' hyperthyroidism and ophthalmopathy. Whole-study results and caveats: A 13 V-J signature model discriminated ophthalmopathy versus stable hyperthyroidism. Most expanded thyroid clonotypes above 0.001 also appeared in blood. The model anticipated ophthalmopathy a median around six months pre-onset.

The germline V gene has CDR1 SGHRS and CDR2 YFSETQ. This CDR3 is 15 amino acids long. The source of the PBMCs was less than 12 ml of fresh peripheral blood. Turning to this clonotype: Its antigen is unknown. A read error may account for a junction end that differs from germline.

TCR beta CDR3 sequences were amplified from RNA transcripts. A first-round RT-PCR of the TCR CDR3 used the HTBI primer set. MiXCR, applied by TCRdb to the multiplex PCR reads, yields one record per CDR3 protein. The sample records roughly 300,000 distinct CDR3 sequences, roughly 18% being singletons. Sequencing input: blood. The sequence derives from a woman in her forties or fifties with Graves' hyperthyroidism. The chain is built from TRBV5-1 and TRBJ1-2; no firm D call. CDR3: CASSLDGEPSNGYTF. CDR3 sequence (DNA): TGTGCCAGCAGCTTGGACGGGGAGCCGAGTAATGGCTACACCTTC. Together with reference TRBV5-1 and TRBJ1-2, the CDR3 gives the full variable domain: KAGVTQTPRYLIKTRGQQVTLSCSPISGHRSVSWYQQTPGQGLQFLFEYFSETQRNKGNFPGRFSGRQFSNSRSEMNVSTLELGDSALYLCASSLDGEPSNGYTFGSGTRLTVV.